Listed below are T cell receptor beta chains from one sample, sequenced in a study of ipilimumab plus nivolumab after autologous stem cell transplantation. Here immunoSEQ multiplex PCR was the method, and the copy in TCRdb shows in-frame clones only, minus some. Seen here are tens of thousands of clones, about 83% observed once, and the top ten hold more than 2%. Sequences were derived from PBMCs, sampled in a trial of ipilimumab plus nivolumab as post-transplant consolidation. The receptor set was obtained from a male donor with diffuse large B-cell lymphoma. Each CDR3 is given with its conserved first and last residue.

v_gene: TRBV5-4
CDR3aa: CASSRGTLGTDTQYF

v_gene: TRBV18
CDR3aa: CASSPAGIRGNSPLHF

v_gene: TRBV4-1
CDR3aa: CASSQPPGGPGDTQYF

v_gene: TRBV11-2
CDR3aa: CASSLGHRAAGYTF

v_gene: TRBV7-6
CDR3aa: CASNRKPTYYGYTF

v_gene: TRBV4-2
CDR3aa: CASSQSSGSSNTQYF

v_gene: TRBV10-1
CDR3aa: CASSTDRGRRETQYF

v_gene: TRBV19
CDR3aa: CASSLRDGGTDTQYF

v_gene: TRBV21-1
CDR3aa: CASSKEELAGGLADTQYF

v_gene: TRBV19
CDR3aa: CASTWADNYGYTF

v_gene: TRBV5-4
CDR3aa: CASGIRRSSYNSPLHF

v_gene: TRBV7-9
CDR3aa: CASSLGTATDTQYF

v_gene: TRBV6-5
CDR3aa: CASSSGQTNEKLFF

v_gene: TRBV10-3
CDR3aa: CAISGTSGEYNEQFF

v_gene: TRBV12-5
CDR3aa: CASGLYGTGNQPQHF

v_gene: TRBV4-3
CDR3aa: CASSQGDTQYF

v_gene: TRBV15
CDR3aa: CATSRDPGPQETQYF

v_gene: TRBV6-5
CDR3aa: CASSYSAAIEKLFF

v_gene: TRBV5-1
CDR3aa: CASSFRVDTQYF

v_gene: TRBV5-5
CDR3aa: CASSPAWADTQYF

v_gene: TRBV5-6
CDR3aa: CASSQERGHRSYNEQFF

v_gene: TRBV5-1
CDR3aa: CASSLAGLTNRAGAVRSYGYTF

v_gene: TRBV6-6
CDR3aa: CASSYRGGSYEQYF

v_gene: TRBV9
CDR3aa: CASSTLGTANTGELFF

v_gene: TRBV25-1
CDR3aa: CASSEHNTEAFF

v_gene: TRBV4-2
CDR3aa: CASSQGGRNSPLHF

v_gene: TRBV7-6
CDR3aa: CASSLGGQRGNEQFF

v_gene: TRBV2
CDR3aa: CASGGLGADTQYF

v_gene: TRBV12-2
CDR3aa: CASRVEGADTQYF

v_gene: TRBV2
CDR3aa: CASIPTSSGEKLFF

v_gene: TRBV7-9
CDR3aa: CASSFMGPGELFF

v_gene: TRBV4-2
CDR3aa: CASSLSETSGNTIYF

v_gene: TRBV19
CDR3aa: CASSRGSYNEQFF

v_gene: TRBV18
CDR3aa: CASSPTGFGNTIYF

v_gene: TRBV7-6
CDR3aa: CASSPYSGAGNTIYF

v_gene: TRBV28
CDR3aa: CASIWGGLPGPQHF

v_gene: TRBV18
CDR3aa: CASSPQGGNYEKLFF

v_gene: TRBV7-2
CDR3aa: CASSLAGAIYGYTF

v_gene: TRBV5-8
CDR3aa: CASSQRGREKLFF

v_gene: TRBV4-1
CDR3aa: CASSQDSELAGSTDTQYF

v_gene: TRBV9
CDR3aa: CASSVEAGGAYEQYF

v_gene: TRBV2
CDR3aa: CASSRTGNRYGYTF